The following is a TCR beta chain sequence with its context. What it recognizes is unknown. The CDR3 is 18 amino acids. Trimming shortened V by 6 bases and J by 0 bases, and 23 bases separated the two germline ends. Germline lookup yields CDR1 SGHNT and CDR2 YENEEA. The data are from a study of vaccination and CD4 T cells after COVID-19. With the Oncomine TCR Beta short-read assay, DNA from cultured CD4+ T cells was sequenced. The authors extracted genomic DNA from cultured CD4+ T cells. TCRdb ran MiXCR on the PCR reads and lists one entry per CDR3 protein. The sample lists some 13,000 distinct CDR3 sequences; roughly 46% were seen once. As for treatment: 10-day PBMC culture with coronavirus spike peptide pools or control peptides (ViraFEST assay).

Specimen: CD4+ T cells from blood, cultured in vitro, collected before SARS-CoV-2 vaccination. This clonotype was sampled from a human donor who had recovered from COVID-19. The chain combines TRBV11-3 with TRBJ1-2; tentative D call: TRBD1 (5 bases). DNA for the CDR3: TGTGCCAGCAGTAAGGGGCCCTCTAGGACGGGAGCTAACTATGGCTACACCTTC. It encodes CASSKGPSRTGANYGYTF. Supplemented by reference TRBV11-3 and TRBJ1-2, the full variable domain reads EAGVVQSPRYKIIEKKQPVAFWCNPISGHNTLYWYLQNLGQGPELLIRYENEEAVDDSQLPKDRFSAERLKGVDSTLKIQPAELGDSAVYLCASSKGPSRTGANYGYTFGSGTRLTVV.